These 21 T cell receptor beta chains were sequenced from one sample in a study of T cells in women clearing cervical HPV infection (dated by TCRdb to about 2018). The receptor library was made with the immunoSEQ multiplex PCR assay. As stored in TCRdb, this immuneACCESS dataset retains in-frame rearrangements with V and J assigned. A fraction of the clones does not appear; measured against another copy, unresolved V genes explain less than half of the discrepancy, and the remainder lacks a known reason. The sample table gives 20,000 to 25,000 clones. Roughly an eighth of the sample rests with the top ten. The sequenced sample was blood buffy coat. These receptors came from a woman between 18 and 69 years old with a cervical HPV16 infection that either progressed to CIN3+ or cleared (not recorded which).

Comment on this clone: The sequence runs out 3 residues before the end of the CDR3; the remainder is reconstructed from the germline J gene. The chain recombines TRBV19 with TRBJ2-7; tentative D call: TRBD2 (5 bases). V dropped 3 bases and J dropped 5 bases, with 11 bases sitting between them. CDR3 length equals 13 residues. In germline, CDR1 is LNHDA, CDR2 SQIVND (reference sequence). The sequenced CDR3 bases are TGTGCCAGTAGTATGGCGGGTTACAACGAG. Translating it yields CASSMAGYNE. From start to end, the CDR3 is CASSMAGYNEQYF.

In the case of this clone: The observed sequence ends 3 residues before the CDR3 terminus, with the missing tail filled in from the germline J gene. V usage is TRBV19 and J usage is TRBJ1-3, with D unclear. V was clipped by 6 bases and J by 0 bases, with 9 bases between them. CDR3 size: 14 residues. CDR1 is LNHDA, CDR2 SQIVND, per germline (reference sequence). The CDR3 loop reads CASRPQGSGNTIYF. The sequenced CDR3 bases are TGTGCCAGTAGACCGCAAGGCTCTGGAAACACC.

Partial CDR3 DNA: TGTGCCAGCAGAGGCCCTAGCGGGTTACGGGGGGGTAGCACAGATACG. The encoded protein is CASRGPSGLRGGSTDT. The entire CDR3 protein is CASRGPSGLRGGSTDTQYF. This rearrangement joins TRBV28 to TRBJ2-3; TRBD2 matches at 8 bases. The read is 3 residues too short to cover the CDR3 end, so that end is filled in from the germline J gene. This CDR3 contains 19 residues. Trimming removed 6 bases from V and 0 bases from J; junction bases left unmatched: 17. The germline V gene has CDR1 MDHEN and CDR2 SYDVKM.

On this clone itself: The CDR3 end lies 3 residues beyond the end of the read and is filled in from the germline J gene. The V gene is TRBV5-5, the J gene TRBJ1-4; D perhaps matches TRBD1 (6 bases). CDR3 size: 15 residues. V was clipped by 3 bases and J by 7 bases, with 16 bases between them. The germline CDR1 and CDR2 sequences are SGHKS and YYEKEE (reference sequence). The CDR3 sequence is CASSSSGASGEKLFF. The CDR3 bases that were read are TGTGCCAGCAGCTCATCAGGGGCCAGCGGTGAAAAA.

Remarks on this clone: The read ends 3 residues before the CDR3 terminus; that terminus is restored from the germline J gene. This chain uses TRBV19 with TRBJ2-7; 13 nucleotides match TRBD2. J lost 6 bases, V lost 5 bases, and 7 bases had no gene match. Germline values: CDR1 LNHDA, CDR2 SQIVND (reference sequence). CDR3 size: 15 residues. CDR3 loop: CASSAGLAGASEQYF. Partial CDR3 DNA: TGTGCCAGTAGTGCCGGACTAGCGGGGGCGAGCGAG.

Remarks on this clone: With the read ending 3 residues before the CDR3 end, the germline J gene is used to fill in that end. The gene calls are TRBV5-4 and TRBJ2-3; possibly TRBD2 for D (6 bases). This CDR3 comprises 16 residues. Germline CDR1 SGHNT, CDR2 YYREEE (reference sequence). CDR3 in amino acids: CASSSQTPTSGETQYF. CDR3 DNA, as far as it was read: TGTGCCAGCAGCTCCCAGACCCCGACTTCGGGGGAGACG.

Notes on this clone: The read finishes 3 residues shy of the CDR3 end, and the germline J gene is used to complete it. The chain combines TRBV20-1 with TRBJ2-1, with TRBD2 identical over 9 bases. The trim removed 2 bases at V and 8 bases at J, leaving 13 bases unmatched. In germline, CDR1 is DFQATT, CDR2 SNEGSKA (reference sequence). The CDR3 extends over 16 amino acids. This chain's CDR3 is CSARPWGSGSVYEQFF. CDR3 DNA, as far as it was read: TGCAGTGCTAGACCGTGGGGTAGCGGGAGTGTGTATGAG.

About this clone: The read finishes 3 residues shy of the CDR3 end, and the germline J gene is used to complete it. V usage is TRBV5-1 and J usage is TRBJ1-1, with 9 nucleotides matching TRBD1. The CDR3 sequence is 13 residues long. Germline values: CDR1 SGHRS, CDR2 YFSETQ. The CDR3 loop is CASSGGTGRTAFF. CDR3 DNA, as far as it was read: TGCGCCAGCAGCGGAGGGACAGGGCGGACG.

On this clone: The observed sequence ends 3 residues before the CDR3 terminus, with the missing tail filled in from the germline J gene. The chain employs TRBV5-6 and TRBJ1-1, with D tentatively TRBD1 (6 bases). In germline, CDR1 is SGHDT, CDR2 YYEEEE. The V end was cut by 4 bases, the J end by 7 bases, with 20 bases between. CDR3 length: 15 amino acids. CDR3 bases read: TGTGCCAGCAGCATAAGCCGGGACATTTCTAATGAA. Its protein product is CASSISRDISNE. The CDR3 reads in full as CASSISRDISNEAFF. Based on the CDR3 plus reference TRBV5-6 and TRBJ1-1, the full variable domain is DAGVTQSPTHLIKTRGQQVTLRCSPKSGHDTVSWYQQALGQGPQFIFQYYEEEERQRGNFPDRFSGHQFPNYSSELNVNALLLGDSALYLCASSISRDISNEAFFGQGTRLTVV.

In regard to this clone: Read sequence stops 3 residues before the CDR3 end, and the germline J gene provides the missing end. The V gene is TRBV11-2, the J gene TRBJ1-2; D possibly corresponds to TRBD1 (5 bases). The germline gives CDR1 SGHAT, CDR2 FQNNGV. V lost 5 bases and J lost 4, with 14 bases in between. The CDR3 length is 14 residues. The CDR3 region is CASSQRYGAYGYTF. CDR3 DNA (partial): TGTGCCAGCAGCCAAAGATATGGGGCCTATGGC.

CDR3 amino acids: CASSGQGILGDTQYF. Partial CDR3 DNA: TGTGCCAGCAGCGGACAGGGAATTTTGGGGGATACG. The chain uses TRBV9 and TRBJ2-3, with 7 bases lining up with TRBD1. The read ends 3 residues early relative to the CDR3; the germline J gene fills the gap. The J segment lost 6 bases and the V segment lost 3 bases, leaving 10 bases of the junction unmatched. CDR1 and CDR2 (germline): SGDLS, YYNGEE. This CDR3 comprises 15 residues.

In the case of this clone: Sequencing ends 3 residues short of the CDR3 end; the germline J gene provides the rest. The chain links TRBV18 to TRBJ1-4; D unresolved. The V end was cut by 1 base, the J end by 0 bases, with 6 bases between. The CDR3 consists of 15 residues. Germline V CDR1 and CDR2: KGHSH, LQKENI. The CDR3 sequence: CASSPRETTNEKLFF. CDR3 DNA (partial): TGTGCCAGCTCACCACGCGAGACAACTAATGAAAAA.

As concerns this clone: The read is 3 residues too short to cover the CDR3 end, so that end is filled in from the germline J gene. The chain joins TRBV7-9 to TRBJ1-2; weak D call: TRBD1 (5 bases). This CDR3 spans 14 amino acids. The germline V gene has CDR1 SEHNR and CDR2 FQNEAQ (reference sequence). CDR3 amino acids: CASSLEQAIPGYTF. CDR3 DNA (partial): TGTGCCAGCAGCTTAGAACAGGCCATCCCCGGC.

Points on this clone: The read ends 3 residues early relative to the CDR3; the germline J gene fills the gap. The chain employs TRBV4-2 and TRBJ2-2, with D tentatively TRBD1 (5 bases). The germline CDR1 and CDR2 sequences are LGHNA and YNFKEQ. The CDR3 is made up of 18 amino acids. CDR3 bases read: TGTGCCAGCAGCCTTGGACAAAGTATCGCTGCAACTAATGAAAAG. This gives the protein CASSLGQSIAATNEK. The whole CDR3 sequence reads CASSLGQSIAATNEKLFF.

As concerns this clone: Read data end 3 residues before the CDR3 end; the end is taken from the germline J gene. The gene calls are TRBV5-1 and TRBJ2-7; weak D call: TRBD1 (5 bases). CDR1 is SGHRS, CDR2 YFSETQ, per germline. This CDR3 region has 13 residues. Trimming pared 5 bases from V and 2 bases from J, leaving 11 bases between. The CDR3 loop is CASRVDSPYEQYF. Partial CDR3 DNA: TGCGCCAGCAGAGTAGACAGCCCCTACGAG.

Note on this clone: Read coverage stops 3 residues before the CDR3 terminus; the germline J gene supplies the remainder. The chain links TRBV5-8 to TRBJ2-1, with a possible D match to TRBD2 (5 bases). The V end was cut by 7 bases, the J end by 4 bases, with 18 bases between. Germline-derived CDR1 and CDR2 are SGHTS and YDEGEE. The CDR3 runs 15 residues. CDR3 DNA, as far as it was read: TGTGCCAGCGCTTACCGGGGAACAGCATACAATGAG. This codes for CASAYRGTAYNE. The CDR3 in its entirety is CASAYRGTAYNEQFF.

Concerning this clone: Read coverage stops 3 residues before the CDR3 terminus; the germline J gene supplies the remainder. This chain joins TRBV10-3 and TRBJ2-3, with TRBD1 identical over 9 bases. CDR1 ENHRY and CDR2 SYGVKD come from the germline V gene. CDR3 size: 14 residues. V shed 6 bases, J shed 6 bases, and the junction held 7 bases outside the gene matches. CDR3: CAIRRQGDGDTQYF. The sequenced part of the CDR3 DNA is TGTGCCATCAGGCGACAGGGGGATGGTGATACG.

In regard to this clone: The DNA ends 3 residues before the CDR3 does, and the rest of the CDR3 is filled in from the germline J gene. The chain couples TRBV6-4 to TRBJ2-1; D is ambiguous. There are 16 residues in the CDR3. V was trimmed by 0 bases and J by 3 bases, leaving 12 bases between them. The germline V gene encodes CDR1 MRHNA and CDR2 SNTAGT. The CDR3 loop reads CASSDSIWSGYNEQFF. CDR3 DNA (partial): TGTGCCAGCAGTGACTCGATCTGGTCGGGCTACAATGAG.

For this clone: The read terminates 3 residues before the CDR3 end, so the remaining end is supplied by the germline J gene. The genes are TRBV6-2 or TRBV6-3 and TRBJ2-1; D perhaps matches TRBD2 (7 bases). CDR1 and CDR2 (germline): MNHEY, SVGEGT. The CDR3 extends over 15 amino acids. V was cut by 6 bases and J by 7 bases, with 19 bases left in between. This CDR3 reads CASRGPGGLGNEQFF. CDR3 DNA (partial): TGTGCCAGCAGGGGTCCCGGGGGGCTGGGGAATGAG.

As for this clone: At one end, the junction sequence differs from germline, possibly due to a read error. The read falls 3 residues short of the CDR3 end, and the missing part is taken from the germline J gene. The rearrangement uses TRBV4-2 and TRBJ1-2, with a possible D match to TRBD1 (5 bases). Germline CDR1 and CDR2: LGHNA and YNFKEQ. The CDR3 spans 16 residues. The CDR3 DNA, read in part, is TGCGCCAGCAGCCAAGCTCCTATCGGGGGTGGCTATGGC. This encodes CASSQAPIGGGYG. The CDR3 in full is CASSQAPIGGGYGYTF.

With regard to this clone: The read terminates 3 residues ahead of where the CDR3 ends, so the germline J gene completes it. The chain is built from TRBV30 and TRBJ2-3; tentative D call: TRBD1 (5 bases). The germline gives CDR1 GTSNPN, CDR2 SVGIG (reference sequence). This CDR3 spans 11 amino acids. The CDR3 sequence: CAWMQGKTQYF. CDR3 DNA, as far as it was read: TGTGCCTGGATGCAGGGAAAGACG.